This TCR beta chain was found in a study of blood T cell repertoires in COVID-19. Study background: Sites across the United States, Italy and Spain contributed samples from acute and convalescent COVID-19. From T cells, B-cell-depleted T cells, or PBMCs came the material, which was cDNA or gDNA.

This clone was detected a few times. One end of the junction varies from germline; a read error may be responsible. The V gene's germline CDR1 is SGHTA and CDR2 FQGTGA. This CDR3 spans 15 amino acids. Using immunoSEQ multiplex PCR, the repertoire was profiled, and TCRdb retains in-frame clones only, with some absent. Of 130,000 or so clones in the sample, approximately 80% were seen once. The receptor was derived from a man in his fifties who had recovered from COVID-19. The chain employs TRBV7-3 and TRBJ2-2, with 7 positions matching TRBD1. Sequenced: PBMCs or T cells enriched from blood (not recorded which). The CDR3 here is CASSLTTGNTGELFF. DNA for the CDR3: TGTGCCAGCAGCCTAACGACAGGGAATACCGGGGAGCTGTTTTTT. Drawing the rest from reference TRBV7-3 and TRBJ2-2, the complete variable domain is GAGVSQTPSNKVTEKGKYVELRCDPISGHTALYWYRQSLGQGPEFLIYFQGTGAADDSGLPNDRFFAVRPEGSVSTLKIQRTERGDSAVYLCASSLTTGNTGELFFGEGSRLTVL.